This T cell receptor beta chain is drawn from a study of T cells in Graves' hyperthyroidism and ophthalmopathy. On the study more broadly: Peripheral blood was drawn at first diagnosis, prior to all treatment.

The CDR3 has 12 amino acids. V lost 6 bases and J lost 14; bases outside the gene matches: 7. Uncontrolled infection, other autoimmune disease, pregnancy or lactation excluded patients. Overall study results and limits: Most clonotypes expanded in thyroid above 0.001 were likewise present in blood.

The investigators amplified TCR beta CDR3 regions from RNA transcripts. The HTBI primer set drove a first-round RT-PCR of the TCR CDR3. MiXCR was run by TCRdb on the multiplex PCR reads, yielding one entry per CDR3 protein. Of hundreds of thousands of distinct CDR3 sequences listed, 14% were seen once; the top ten hold approximately 10%. Turning to this clonotype: Its target is unknown.

This TCR was recovered from a young woman with Graves' hyperthyroidism. Sequenced sample: blood. The chain combines TRBV12-3 or TRBV12-4 with TRBJ2-1, with 10 bases aligning to TRBD1. Here the CDR3 DNA reads TGTGCCAGCAGCTCCCTTGGGACAGGGGAGTTCTTC. Protein: CASSSLGTGEFF.